Sequencing of this T cell receptor (beta chain) was carried out in a study of naive and memory T cell subsets. V lost 0 bases and J lost 2, with 11 bases in between. Germline lookup yields CDR1 MNHEY and CDR2 SVGEGT. The CDR3 has 15 residues. Separate alpha and beta amplification began at the second PCR step. Overnight CMV lysate stimulation of fresh PBMCs defined donor CMV status by CD4+ IFNgamma. The beta constant-region primer was an equimolar mix of two oligonucleotides covering TRBC1 and TRBC2. From the UMI-ligation and nested PCR reads, TCRdb called clonotypes with MiXCR, one entry per CDR3 protein. The sample lists 130,000 to 150,000 distinct CDR3 sequences; approximately 17% were seen once. This clonotype was seen once.

This TCR was sampled from a human donor in good health. The J gene is TRBJ2-7, the V gene TRBV6-2 or TRBV6-3; no reliable D call. The sample consisted of naive CD4+ T cells from blood. DNA of the CDR3: TGTGCCAGCAGTTACTCGAAACGCCTGGCCTACGAGCAGTACTTC. Translating gives CASSYSKRLAYEQYF.